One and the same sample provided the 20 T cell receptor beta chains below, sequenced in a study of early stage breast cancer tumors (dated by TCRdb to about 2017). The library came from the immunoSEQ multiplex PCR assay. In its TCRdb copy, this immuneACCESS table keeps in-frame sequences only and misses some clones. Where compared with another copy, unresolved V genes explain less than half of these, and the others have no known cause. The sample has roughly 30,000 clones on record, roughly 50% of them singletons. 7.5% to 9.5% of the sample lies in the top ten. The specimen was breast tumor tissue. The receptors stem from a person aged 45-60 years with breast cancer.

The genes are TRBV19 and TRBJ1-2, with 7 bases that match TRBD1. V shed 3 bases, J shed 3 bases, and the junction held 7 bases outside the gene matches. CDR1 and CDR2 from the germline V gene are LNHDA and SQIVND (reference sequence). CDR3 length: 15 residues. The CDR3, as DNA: TGTGCCAGTAGTATTTGGGGACAGAGGGACTATGGCTACACCTTC. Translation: CASSIWGQRDYGYTF.

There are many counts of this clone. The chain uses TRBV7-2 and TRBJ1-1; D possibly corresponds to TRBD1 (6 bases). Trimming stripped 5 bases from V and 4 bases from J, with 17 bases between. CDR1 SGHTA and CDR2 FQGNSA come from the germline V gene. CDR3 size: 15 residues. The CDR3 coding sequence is TGTGCCAGCAGCCCAATGGCCATACAGGGCACTGAAGCTTTCTTT. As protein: CASSPMAIQGTEAFF. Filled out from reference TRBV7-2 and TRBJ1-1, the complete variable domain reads GAGVSQSPSNKVTEKGKDVELRCDPISGHTALYWYRQSLGQGLEFLIYFQGNSAPDKSGLPSDRFSAERTGGSVSTLTIQRTQQEDSAVYLCASSPMAIQGTEAFFGQGTRLTVV.

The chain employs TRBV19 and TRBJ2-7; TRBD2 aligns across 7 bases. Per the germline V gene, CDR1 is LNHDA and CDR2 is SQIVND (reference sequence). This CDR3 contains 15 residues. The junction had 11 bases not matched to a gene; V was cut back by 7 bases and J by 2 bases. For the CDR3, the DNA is TGTGCCAGTACCCCGACTGCTAGCGGTCCCTACGAGCAGTACTTC. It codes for CASTPTASGPYEQYF.

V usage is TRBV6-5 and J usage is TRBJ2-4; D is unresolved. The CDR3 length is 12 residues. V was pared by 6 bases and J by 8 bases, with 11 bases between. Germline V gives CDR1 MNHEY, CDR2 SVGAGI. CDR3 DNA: TGTGCCAGCAGATCGGAGTCGGACATTCAGTACTTC. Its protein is CASRSESDIQYF.

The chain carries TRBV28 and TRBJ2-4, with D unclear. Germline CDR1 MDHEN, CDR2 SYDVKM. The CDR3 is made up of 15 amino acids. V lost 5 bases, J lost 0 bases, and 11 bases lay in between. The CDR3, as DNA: TGTGCCAGCAGTCCTCAGACTTTAGCCAAAAACATTCAGTACTTC. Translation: CASSPQTLAKNIQYF.

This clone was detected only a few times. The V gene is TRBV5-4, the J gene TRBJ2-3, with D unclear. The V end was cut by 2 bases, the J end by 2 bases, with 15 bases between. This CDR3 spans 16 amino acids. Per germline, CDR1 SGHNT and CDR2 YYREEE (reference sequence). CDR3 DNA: TGTGCCAGCAGCTTCGGTGTTAGAGACGTCACAGATACGCAGTATTTT. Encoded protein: CASSFGVRDVTDTQYF.

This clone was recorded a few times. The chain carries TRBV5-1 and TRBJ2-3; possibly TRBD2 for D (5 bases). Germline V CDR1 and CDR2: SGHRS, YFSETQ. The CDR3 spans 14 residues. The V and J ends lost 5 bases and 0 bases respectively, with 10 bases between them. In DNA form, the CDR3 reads TGCGCCAGCAGGGAGGTTGGGAGCACAGATACGCAGTATTTT. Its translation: CASREVGSTDTQYF.

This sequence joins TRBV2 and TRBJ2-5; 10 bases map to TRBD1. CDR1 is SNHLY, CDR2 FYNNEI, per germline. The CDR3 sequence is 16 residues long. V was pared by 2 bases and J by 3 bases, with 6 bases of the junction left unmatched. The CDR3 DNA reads TGTGCCAGCAGTGAATGGGTCGGGACAGGGGAAGAGACCCAGTACTTC. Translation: CASSEWVGTGEETQYF.

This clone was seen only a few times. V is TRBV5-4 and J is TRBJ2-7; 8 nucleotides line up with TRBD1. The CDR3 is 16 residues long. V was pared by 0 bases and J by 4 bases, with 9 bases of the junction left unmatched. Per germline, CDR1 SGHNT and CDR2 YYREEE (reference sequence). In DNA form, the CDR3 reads TGTGCCAGCAGCTTGGCCGGAGGACAGGGACAGTACGAGCAGTACTTC. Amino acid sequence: CASSLAGGQGQYEQYF.

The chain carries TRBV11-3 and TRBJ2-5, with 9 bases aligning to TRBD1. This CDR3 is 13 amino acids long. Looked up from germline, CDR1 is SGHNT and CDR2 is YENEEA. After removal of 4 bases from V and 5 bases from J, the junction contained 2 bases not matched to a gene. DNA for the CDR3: TGTGCCAGCAGCTACAGGGGGCAGGAGACCCAGTACTTC. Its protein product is CASSYRGQETQYF.

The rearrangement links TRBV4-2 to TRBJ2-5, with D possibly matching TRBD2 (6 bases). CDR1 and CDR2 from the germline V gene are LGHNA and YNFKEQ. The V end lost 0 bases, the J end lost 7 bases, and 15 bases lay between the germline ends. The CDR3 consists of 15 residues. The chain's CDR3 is CASSQDLGGAGTQYF. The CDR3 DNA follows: TGTGCCAGCAGCCAAGATCTGGGGGGAGCGGGGACCCAGTACTTC.

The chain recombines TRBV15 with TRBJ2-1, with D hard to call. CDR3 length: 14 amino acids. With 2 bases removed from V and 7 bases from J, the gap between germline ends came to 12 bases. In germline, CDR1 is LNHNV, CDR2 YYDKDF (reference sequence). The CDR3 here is CATSRFIPVNEQFF. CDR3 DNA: TGTGCCACCAGCAGATTTATCCCGGTAAATGAGCAGTTCTTC.

CDR3 nucleotides: TGTGCCAGCAGTTACTCGACCGTATCCGGGGAGCTGTTTTTT. Amino acid sequence: CASSYSTVSGELFF. The chain has TRBV6-5 and TRBJ2-2; D unresolved. Germline lookup yields CDR1 MNHEY and CDR2 SVGAGI. CDR3 length equals 14 residues. Between the trimmed V and J ends, which lost 0 bases and 6 bases, there was a span of 8 bases.

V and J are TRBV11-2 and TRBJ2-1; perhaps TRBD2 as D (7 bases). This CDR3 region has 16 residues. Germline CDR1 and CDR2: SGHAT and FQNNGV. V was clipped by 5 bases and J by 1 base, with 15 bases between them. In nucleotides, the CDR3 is TGTGCCAGCAGCAAGGGGGGGAGAGGGTCCTACAATGAGCAGTTCTTC. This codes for CASSKGGRGSYNEQFF.

Here the CDR3 DNA reads TGTGCCAGCTATATGAACACTGAAGCTTTCTTT. It encodes CASYMNTEAFF. The rearrangement uses TRBV9 and TRBJ1-1; the D is unclear. The CDR3 totals 11 residues. Germline lookup yields CDR1 SGDLS and CDR2 YYNGEE. V dropped 7 bases and J dropped 0 bases, with 4 bases sitting between them.

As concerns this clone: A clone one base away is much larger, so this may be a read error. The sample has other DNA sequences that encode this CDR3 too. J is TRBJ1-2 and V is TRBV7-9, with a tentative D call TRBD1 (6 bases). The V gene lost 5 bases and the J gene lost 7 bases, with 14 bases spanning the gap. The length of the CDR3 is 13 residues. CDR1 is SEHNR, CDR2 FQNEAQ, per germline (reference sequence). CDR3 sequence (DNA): TGTGCCAGCAGCCTTGGGACAAGTCGTGGCTACACCTTC. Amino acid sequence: CASSLGTSRGYTF.

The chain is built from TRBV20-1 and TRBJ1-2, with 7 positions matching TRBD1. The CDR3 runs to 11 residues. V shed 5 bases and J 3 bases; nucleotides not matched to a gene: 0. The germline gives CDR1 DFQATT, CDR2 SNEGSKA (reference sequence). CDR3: CSAGQDYGYTF. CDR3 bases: TGCAGTGCTGGACAGGACTATGGCTACACCTTC.

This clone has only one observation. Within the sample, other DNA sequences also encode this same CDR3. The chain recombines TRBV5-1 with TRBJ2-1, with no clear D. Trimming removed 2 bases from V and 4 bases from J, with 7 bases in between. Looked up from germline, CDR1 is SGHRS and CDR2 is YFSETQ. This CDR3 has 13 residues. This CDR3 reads CASSLNGYNEQFF. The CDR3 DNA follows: TGCGCCAGCAGCTTAAACGGATACAATGAGCAGTTCTTC. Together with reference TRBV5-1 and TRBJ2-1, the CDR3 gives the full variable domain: KAGVTQTPRYLIKTRGQQVTLSCSPISGHRSVSWYQQTPGQGLQFLFEYFSETQRNKGNFPGRFSGRQFSNSRSEMNVSTLELGDSALYLCASSLNGYNEQFFGPGTRLTVL.

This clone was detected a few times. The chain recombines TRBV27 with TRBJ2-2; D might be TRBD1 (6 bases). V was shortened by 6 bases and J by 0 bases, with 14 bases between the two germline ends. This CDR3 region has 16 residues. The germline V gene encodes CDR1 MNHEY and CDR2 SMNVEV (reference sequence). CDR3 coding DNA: TGTGCCAGCAGGATTGTAGGGGGTTCGAACACCGGGGAGCTGTTTTTT. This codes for CASRIVGGSNTGELFF.

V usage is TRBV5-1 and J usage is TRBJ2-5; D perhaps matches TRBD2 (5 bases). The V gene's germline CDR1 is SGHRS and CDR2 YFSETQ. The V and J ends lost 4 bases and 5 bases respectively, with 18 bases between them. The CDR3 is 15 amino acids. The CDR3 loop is CASSNKRTEPETQYF. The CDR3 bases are TGCGCCAGCAGCAATAAGCGGACCGAACCGGAGACCCAGTACTTC.